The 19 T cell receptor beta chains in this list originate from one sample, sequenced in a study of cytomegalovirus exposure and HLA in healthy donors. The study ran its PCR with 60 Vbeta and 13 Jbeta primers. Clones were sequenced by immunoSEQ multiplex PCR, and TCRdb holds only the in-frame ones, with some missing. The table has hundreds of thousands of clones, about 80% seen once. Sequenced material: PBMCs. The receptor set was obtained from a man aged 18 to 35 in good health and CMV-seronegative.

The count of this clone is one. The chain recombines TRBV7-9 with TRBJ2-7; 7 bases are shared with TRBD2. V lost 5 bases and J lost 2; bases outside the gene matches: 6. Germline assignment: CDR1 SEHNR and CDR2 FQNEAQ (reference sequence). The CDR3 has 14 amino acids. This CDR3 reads CASSPLAGAYEQYF. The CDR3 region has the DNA TGTGCCAGCAGCCCCCTCGCGGGGGCCTACGAGCAGTACTTC.

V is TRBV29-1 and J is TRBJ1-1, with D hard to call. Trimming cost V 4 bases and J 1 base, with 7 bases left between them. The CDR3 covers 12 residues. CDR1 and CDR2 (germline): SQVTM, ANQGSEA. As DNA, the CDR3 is TGCAGCGTTGCACAGACGAACACTGAAGCTTTCTTT. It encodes CSVAQTNTEAFF.

CDR3 region: CASSQSTYEQYF. For the CDR3, the DNA is TGTGCCAGCAGTCAAAGCACCTACGAGCAGTACTTC. V gene TRBV2 combines with J gene TRBJ2-7; the D is unclear. The CDR3 covers 12 residues. V lost 5 bases, J lost 2 bases, and 7 bases lay in between. Germline CDR1 and CDR2: SNHLY and FYNNEI.

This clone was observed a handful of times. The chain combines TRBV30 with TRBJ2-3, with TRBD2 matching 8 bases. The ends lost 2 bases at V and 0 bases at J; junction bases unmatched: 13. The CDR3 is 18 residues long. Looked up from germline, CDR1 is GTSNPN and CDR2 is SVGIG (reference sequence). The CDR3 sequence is CAWSWLAGLSSSTDTQYF. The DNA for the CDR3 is TGTGCCTGGAGTTGGCTAGCGGGCCTTTCTTCTAGCACAGATACGCAGTATTTT.

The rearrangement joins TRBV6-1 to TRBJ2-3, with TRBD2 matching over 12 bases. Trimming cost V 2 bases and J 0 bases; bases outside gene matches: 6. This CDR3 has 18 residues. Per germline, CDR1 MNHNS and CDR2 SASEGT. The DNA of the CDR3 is TGTGCCAGCAGTGAAACGGGACTAGCGGGTCTCAGCACAGATACGCAGTATTTT. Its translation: CASSETGLAGLSTDTQYF.

CDR3 sequence (DNA): TGTGCCAGCAGTGAAGACCCCGAGACTAGCGTCTACAATGAGCAGTTCTTC. Its protein product is CASSEDPETSVYNEQFF. The chain is built from TRBV6-1 and TRBJ2-1; TRBD2 aligns across 8 bases. Germline V lookup: CDR1 MNHNS, CDR2 SASEGT. With V trimmed by 1 base and J by 3 bases, 8 bases remained unmatched. This CDR3 spans 17 amino acids.

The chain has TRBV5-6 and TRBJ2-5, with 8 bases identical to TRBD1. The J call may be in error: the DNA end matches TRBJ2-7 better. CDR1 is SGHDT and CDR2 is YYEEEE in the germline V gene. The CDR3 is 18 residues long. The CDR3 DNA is TGTGCCAGCAGCTCGGAAGGTACAGGGGGTATTTTCTCCTACGAGCAGTACTTC. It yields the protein CASSSEGTGGIFSYEQYF.

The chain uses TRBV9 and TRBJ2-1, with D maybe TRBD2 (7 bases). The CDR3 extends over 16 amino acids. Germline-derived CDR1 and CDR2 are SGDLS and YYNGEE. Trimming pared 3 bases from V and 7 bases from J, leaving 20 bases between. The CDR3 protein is CASSGGGGSVLNEQFF. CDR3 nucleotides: TGTGCCAGCAGCGGCGGGGGCGGGAGTGTATTAAATGAGCAGTTCTTC.

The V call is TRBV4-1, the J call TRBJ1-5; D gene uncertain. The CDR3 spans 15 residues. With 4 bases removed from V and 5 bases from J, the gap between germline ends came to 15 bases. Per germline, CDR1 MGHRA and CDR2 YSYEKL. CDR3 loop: CASSRIQREDQPQHF. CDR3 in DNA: TGCGCCAGCAGCCGGATACAGAGGGAGGATCAGCCCCAGCATTTT.

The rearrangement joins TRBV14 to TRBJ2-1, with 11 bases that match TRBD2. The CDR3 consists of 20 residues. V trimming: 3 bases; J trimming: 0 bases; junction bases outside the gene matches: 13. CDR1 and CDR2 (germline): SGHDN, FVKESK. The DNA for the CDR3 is TGTGCCAGCAGCCAGATCCCCGGACTAGCGGGTCCTACCTCCTACAATGAGCAGTTCTTC. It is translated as CASSQIPGLAGPTSYNEQFF.

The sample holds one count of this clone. The CDR3 region has the DNA TGTGCCAGCAGCCCGGACAGGGGCCTGGACGAGCAGTACTTC. This encodes CASSPDRGLDEQYF. The chain combines TRBV11-2 with TRBJ2-7, with TRBD1 matching over 9 bases. With V trimmed by 5 bases and J by 5 bases, 7 bases remained unmatched. The CDR3 covers 14 residues. Looked up from germline, CDR1 is SGHAT and CDR2 is FQNNGV.

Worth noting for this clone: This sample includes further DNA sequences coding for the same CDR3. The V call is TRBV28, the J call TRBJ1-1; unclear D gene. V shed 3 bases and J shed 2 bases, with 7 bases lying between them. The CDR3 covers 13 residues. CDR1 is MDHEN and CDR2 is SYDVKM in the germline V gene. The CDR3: CASSFGGNTEAFF. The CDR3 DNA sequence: TGTGCCAGCAGTTTCGGAGGTAACACTGAAGCTTTCTTT.

The DNA of the CDR3 is TGTGCCAGCAGTTATGTTGGAGGGTTGAATGAAAAACTGTTTTTT. Its translation: CASSYVGGLNEKLFF. The chain is built from TRBV27 and TRBJ1-4; D is ambiguous. This CDR3 contains 15 residues. Germline V CDR1 and CDR2: MNHEY, SMNVEV (reference sequence). V was shortened by 4 bases and J by 5 bases, with 14 bases between the two germline ends.

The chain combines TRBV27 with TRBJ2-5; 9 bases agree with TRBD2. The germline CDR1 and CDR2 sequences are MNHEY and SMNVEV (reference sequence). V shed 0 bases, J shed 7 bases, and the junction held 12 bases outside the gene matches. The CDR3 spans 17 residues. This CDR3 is CASSLSIAGASGGTQYF. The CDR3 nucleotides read TGTGCCAGCAGTTTATCGATAGCGGGGGCAAGCGGAGGGACCCAGTACTTC.

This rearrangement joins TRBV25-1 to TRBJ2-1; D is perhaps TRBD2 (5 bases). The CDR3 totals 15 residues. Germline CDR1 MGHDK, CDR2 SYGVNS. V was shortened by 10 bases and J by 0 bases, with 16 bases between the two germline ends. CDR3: CATIGRGASYNEQFF. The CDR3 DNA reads TGTGCCACCATTGGACGGGGAGCCTCCTACAATGAGCAGTTCTTC.

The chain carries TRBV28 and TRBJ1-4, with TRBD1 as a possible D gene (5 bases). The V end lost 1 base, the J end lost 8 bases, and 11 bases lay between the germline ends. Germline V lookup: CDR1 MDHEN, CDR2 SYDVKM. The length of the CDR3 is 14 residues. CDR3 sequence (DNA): TGTGCCAGCAGTTTATTTGGGGGGGACGAAAAACTGTTTTTT. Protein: CASSLFGGDEKLFF.

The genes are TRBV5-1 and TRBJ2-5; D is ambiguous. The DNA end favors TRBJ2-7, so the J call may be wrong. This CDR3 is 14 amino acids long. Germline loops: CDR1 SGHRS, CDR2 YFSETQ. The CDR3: CASSLVPLSNEQYF. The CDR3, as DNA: TGCGCCAGCAGCTTGGTCCCCCTTTCGAACGAGCAGTACTTC.

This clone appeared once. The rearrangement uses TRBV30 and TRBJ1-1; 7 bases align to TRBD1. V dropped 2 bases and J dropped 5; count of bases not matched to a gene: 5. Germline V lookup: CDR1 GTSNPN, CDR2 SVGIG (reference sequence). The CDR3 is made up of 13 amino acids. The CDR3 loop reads CAWSTGEKTEAFF. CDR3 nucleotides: TGTGCCTGGAGTACAGGGGAGAAAACTGAAGCTTTCTTT. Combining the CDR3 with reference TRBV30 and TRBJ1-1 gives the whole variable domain SQTIHQWPATLVQPVGSPLSLECTVEGTSNPNLYWYRQAAGRGLQLLFYSVGIGQISSEVPQNLSASRPQDRQFILSSKKLLLSDSGFYLCAWSTGEKTEAFFGQGTRLTVV.

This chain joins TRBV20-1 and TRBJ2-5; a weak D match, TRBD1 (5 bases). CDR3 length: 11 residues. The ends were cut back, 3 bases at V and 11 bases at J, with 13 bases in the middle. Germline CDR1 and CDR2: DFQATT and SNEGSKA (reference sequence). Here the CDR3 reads CSASLQVLQYF. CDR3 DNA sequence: TGCAGTGCTAGTCTACAGGTTCTGCAGTACTTC.